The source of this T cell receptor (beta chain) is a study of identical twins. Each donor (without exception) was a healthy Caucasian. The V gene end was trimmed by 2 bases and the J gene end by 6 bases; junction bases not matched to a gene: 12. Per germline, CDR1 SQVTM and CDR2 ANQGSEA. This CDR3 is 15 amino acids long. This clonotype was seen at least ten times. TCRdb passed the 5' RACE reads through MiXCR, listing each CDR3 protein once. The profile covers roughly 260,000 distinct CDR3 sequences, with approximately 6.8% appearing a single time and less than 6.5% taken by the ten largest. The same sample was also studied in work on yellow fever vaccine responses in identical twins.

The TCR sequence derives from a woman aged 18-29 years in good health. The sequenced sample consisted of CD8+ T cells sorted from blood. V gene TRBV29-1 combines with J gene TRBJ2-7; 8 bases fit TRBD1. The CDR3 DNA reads TGCAGCGTTGAATATATGCGGACAGGGCGGGCCGAGCAGTACTTC. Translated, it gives CSVEYMRTGRAEQYF.